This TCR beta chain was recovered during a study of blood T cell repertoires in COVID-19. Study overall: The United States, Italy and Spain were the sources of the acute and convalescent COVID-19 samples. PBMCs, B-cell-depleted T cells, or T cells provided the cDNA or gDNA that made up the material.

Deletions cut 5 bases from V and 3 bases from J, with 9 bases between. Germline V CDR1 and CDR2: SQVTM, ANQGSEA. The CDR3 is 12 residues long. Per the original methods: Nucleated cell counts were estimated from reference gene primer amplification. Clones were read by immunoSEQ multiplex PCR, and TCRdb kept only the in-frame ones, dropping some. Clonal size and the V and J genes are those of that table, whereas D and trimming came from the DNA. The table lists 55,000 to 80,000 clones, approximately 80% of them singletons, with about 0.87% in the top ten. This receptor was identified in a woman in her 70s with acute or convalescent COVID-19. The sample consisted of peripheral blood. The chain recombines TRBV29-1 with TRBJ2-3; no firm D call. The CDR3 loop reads CSVWATTDTQYF. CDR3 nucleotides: TGCAGCGTTTGGGCAACGACAGATACGCAGTATTTT.